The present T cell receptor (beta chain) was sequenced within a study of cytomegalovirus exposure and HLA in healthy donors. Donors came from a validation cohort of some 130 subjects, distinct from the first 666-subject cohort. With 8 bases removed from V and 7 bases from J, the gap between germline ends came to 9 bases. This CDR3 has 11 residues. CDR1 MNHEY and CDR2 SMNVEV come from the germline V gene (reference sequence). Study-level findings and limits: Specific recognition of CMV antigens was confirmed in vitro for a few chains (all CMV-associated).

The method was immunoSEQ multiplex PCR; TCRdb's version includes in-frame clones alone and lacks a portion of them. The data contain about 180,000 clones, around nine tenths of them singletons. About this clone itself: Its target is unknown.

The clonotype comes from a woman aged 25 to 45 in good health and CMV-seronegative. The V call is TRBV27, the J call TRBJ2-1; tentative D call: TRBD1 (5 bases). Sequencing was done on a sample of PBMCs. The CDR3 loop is CASGRVNEQFF. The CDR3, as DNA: TGTGCCAGCGGCAGGGTTAATGAGCAGTTCTTC.